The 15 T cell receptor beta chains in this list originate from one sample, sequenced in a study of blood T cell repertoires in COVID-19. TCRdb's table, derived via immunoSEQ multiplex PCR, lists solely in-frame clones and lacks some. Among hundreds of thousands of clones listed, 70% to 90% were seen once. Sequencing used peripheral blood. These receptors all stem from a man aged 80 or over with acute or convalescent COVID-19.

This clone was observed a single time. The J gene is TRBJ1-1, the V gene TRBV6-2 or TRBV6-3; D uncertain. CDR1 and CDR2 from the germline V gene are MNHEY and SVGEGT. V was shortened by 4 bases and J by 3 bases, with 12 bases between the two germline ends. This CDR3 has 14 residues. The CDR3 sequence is CASSLRAGYTEAFF. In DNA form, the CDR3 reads TGTGCCAGCAGTTTGAGGGCGGGGTACACTGAAGCTTTCTTT.

The DNA of the CDR3 is TGTGCCAGTAGTAAAGGTTACCGGACAGAAGCTTTCTTT. The encoded protein is CASSKGYRTEAFF. The rearrangement links TRBV19 to TRBJ1-1, with D tentatively TRBD1 (5 bases). In germline, CDR1 is LNHDA, CDR2 SQIVND (reference sequence). The CDR3 has 13 amino acids. V was trimmed by 4 bases and J by 8 bases, leaving 14 bases between them. Supplemented by reference TRBV19 and TRBJ1-1, the full variable domain reads DGGITQSPKYLFRKEGQNVTLSCEQNLNHDAMYWYRQDPGQGLRLIYYSQIVNDFQKGDIAEGYSVSREKKESFPLTVTSAQKNPTAFYLCASSKGYRTEAFFGQGTRLTVV.

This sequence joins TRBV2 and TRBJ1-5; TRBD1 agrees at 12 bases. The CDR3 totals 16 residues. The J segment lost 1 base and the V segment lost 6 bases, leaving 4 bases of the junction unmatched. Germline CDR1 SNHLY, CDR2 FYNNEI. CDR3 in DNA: TGTGCCAGCAGGGGACAGGGGGCGCGCAGCAATCAGCCCCAGCATTTT. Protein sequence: CASRGQGARSNQPQHF. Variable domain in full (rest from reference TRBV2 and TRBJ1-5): EPEVTQTPSHQVTQMGQEVILRCVPISNHLYFYWYRQILGQKVEFLVSFYNNEISEKSEIFDDQFSVERPDGSNFTLKIRSTKLEDSAMYFCASRGQGARSNQPQHFGDGTRLSIL.

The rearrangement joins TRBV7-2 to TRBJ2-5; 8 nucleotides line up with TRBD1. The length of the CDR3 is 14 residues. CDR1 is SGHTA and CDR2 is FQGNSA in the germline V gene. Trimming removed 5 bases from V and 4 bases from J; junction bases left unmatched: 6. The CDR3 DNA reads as TGTGCCAGCAGCATGTCAGGGGGCGGAGAGACCCAGTACTTC. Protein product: CASSMSGGGETQYF.

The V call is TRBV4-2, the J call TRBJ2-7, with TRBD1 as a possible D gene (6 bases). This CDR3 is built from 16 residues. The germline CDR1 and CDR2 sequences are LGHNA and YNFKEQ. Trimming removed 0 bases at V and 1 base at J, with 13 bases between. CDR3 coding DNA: TGTGCCAGCAGCCAAGATGGGCACACAGGGTCCTACGAGCAGTACTTC. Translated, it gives CASSQDGHTGSYEQYF.

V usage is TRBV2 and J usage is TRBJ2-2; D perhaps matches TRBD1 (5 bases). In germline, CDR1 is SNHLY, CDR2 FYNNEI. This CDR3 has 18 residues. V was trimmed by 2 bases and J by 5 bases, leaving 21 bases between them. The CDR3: CASSEKATGKRRTGELFF. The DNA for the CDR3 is TGTGCCAGCAGTGAAAAGGCTACAGGCAAGCGAAGGACCGGGGAGCTGTTTTTT.

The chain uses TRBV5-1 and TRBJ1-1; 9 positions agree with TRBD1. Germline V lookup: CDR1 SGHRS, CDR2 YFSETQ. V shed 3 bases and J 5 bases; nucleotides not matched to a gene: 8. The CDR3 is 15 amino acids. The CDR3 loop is CASSSTGGLWTEAFF. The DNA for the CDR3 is TGCGCCAGCAGCTCGACAGGGGGATTGTGGACTGAAGCTTTCTTT.

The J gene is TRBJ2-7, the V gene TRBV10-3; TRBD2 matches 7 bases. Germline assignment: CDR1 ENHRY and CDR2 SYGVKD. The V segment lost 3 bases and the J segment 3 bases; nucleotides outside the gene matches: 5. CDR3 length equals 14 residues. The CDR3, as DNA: TGTGCCATCAGTGAAGGAGCGGGGAACTACGAGCAGTACTTC. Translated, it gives CAISEGAGNYEQYF.

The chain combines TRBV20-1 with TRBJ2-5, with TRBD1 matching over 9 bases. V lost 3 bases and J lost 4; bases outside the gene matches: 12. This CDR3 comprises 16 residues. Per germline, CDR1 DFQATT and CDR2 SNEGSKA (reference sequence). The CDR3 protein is CSASRMGTGFVETQYF. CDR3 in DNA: TGCAGTGCTAGTCGCATGGGGACAGGGTTTGTAGAGACCCAGTACTTC.

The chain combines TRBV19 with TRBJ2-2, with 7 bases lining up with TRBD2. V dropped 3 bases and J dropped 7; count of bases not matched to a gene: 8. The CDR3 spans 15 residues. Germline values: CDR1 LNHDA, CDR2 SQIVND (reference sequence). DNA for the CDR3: TGTGCCAGTAGTATCCAGCGGGGTTCGATCGGGGAGCTGTTTTTT. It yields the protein CASSIQRGSIGELFF.

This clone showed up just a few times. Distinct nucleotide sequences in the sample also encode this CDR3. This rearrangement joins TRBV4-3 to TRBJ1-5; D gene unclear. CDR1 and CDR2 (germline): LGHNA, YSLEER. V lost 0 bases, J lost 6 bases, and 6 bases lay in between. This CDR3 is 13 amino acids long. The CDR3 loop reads CASSQDPGQPQHF. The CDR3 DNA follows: TGCGCCAGCAGCCAAGATCCAGGTCAGCCCCAGCATTTT.

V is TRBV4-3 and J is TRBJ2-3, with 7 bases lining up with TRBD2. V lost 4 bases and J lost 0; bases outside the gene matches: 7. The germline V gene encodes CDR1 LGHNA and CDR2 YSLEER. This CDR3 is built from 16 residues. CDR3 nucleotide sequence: TGCGCCAGCAGCCGGGAAGCTAGCGGTAGCACAGATACGCAGTATTTT. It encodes CASSREASGSTDTQYF.

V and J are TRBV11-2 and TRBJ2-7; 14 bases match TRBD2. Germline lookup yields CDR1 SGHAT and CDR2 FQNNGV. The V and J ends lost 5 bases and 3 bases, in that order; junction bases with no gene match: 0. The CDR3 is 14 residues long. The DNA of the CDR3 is TGTGCCAGCAGCGGGACTAGCGGGAGCTACGAGCAGTACTTC. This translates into CASSGTSGSYEQYF.

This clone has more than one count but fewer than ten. The CDR3 here is CASSLGSTWEQYF. The DNA of the CDR3 is TGTGCCAGCAGCCTCGGGTCGACGTGGGAGCAGTACTTC. The genes are TRBV6-2 or TRBV6-3 and TRBJ2-7; D is ambiguous. CDR3 length: 13 amino acids. Germline CDR1 reads MNHEY; CDR2 reads SVGEGT. Trimming took off 6 bases at V and 7 bases at J, with 16 bases between the two ends.

CDR3 DNA sequence: TGCAGCGTTGAGAGGACTAGCGGGAGTGGCAATGAGCAGTTCTTC. The encoded protein is CSVERTSGSGNEQFF. The chain is built from TRBV29-1 and TRBJ2-1; 13 bases agree with TRBD2. There are 15 residues in the CDR3. Trimming took 3 bases from V and 6 from J; bases not matched to a gene: 5. Germline CDR1 reads SQVTM; CDR2 reads ANQGSEA.